Below, 2 T cell receptor beta chains from the same sample are listed, as sequenced in a study of blood T cell repertoires in COVID-19. Repertoires were generated with immunoSEQ multiplex PCR, while TCRdb's copy carries only in-frame clones and drops some. Of about 25,000 clones listed, around nine tenths were seen once; the top ten hold roughly a quarter. The sample comprised peripheral blood. These receptors all come from a man between 65 and 85 years old with COVID-19, enrolled during active disease.

J is TRBJ1-2 and V is TRBV6-5, with a weak D call TRBD1 (5 bases). Germline values: CDR1 MNHEY, CDR2 SVGAGI. The CDR3 runs to 15 residues. V was cut by 0 bases and J by 5 bases, with 13 bases left in between. CDR3 amino acids: CASSYSIGAAYGYTF. In nucleotides, the CDR3 is TGTGCCAGCAGTTACTCGATAGGGGCCGCATATGGCTACACCTTC.

The chain uses TRBV5-1 and TRBJ1-1; TRBD1 matches at 8 bases. The V gene end was trimmed by 2 bases and the J gene end by 0 bases; junction bases not matched to a gene: 6. CDR1 and CDR2 from the germline V gene are SGHRS and YFSETQ. The CDR3 spans 16 residues. CDR3 sequence reads: CASSFGQGTMNTEAFF. The CDR3 bases are TGCGCCAGCAGCTTCGGACAGGGCACCATGAACACTGAAGCTTTCTTT.